This T cell receptor beta chain was captured by sequencing in a study of CD8 T cells in ankylosing spondylitis. Points on this clonotype: The antigen remains undetermined.

The V end was cut by 3 bases, the J end by 3 bases, with 3 bases between. This CDR3 is built from 10 residues. The germline gives CDR1 DFQATT, CDR2 SNEGSKA (reference sequence). Quantitative 5'-RACE was performed with molecular barcodes, and it yielded the TCR beta libraries. TCRdb fed the 5' RACE reads into MiXCR, producing one record per CDR3 protein. The sample carries 350,000 to 450,000 distinct CDR3 sequences, roughly a quarter recorded once. Study-level results: Significantly higher representation of disease-linked clones was reported for matched ankylosing spondylitis synovial fluid. Disease-linked clones bore a CD8+ phenotype, appearing relatively rarely in peripheral blood. Among TCR beta sequences, a motif of under 10 highly homologous variants appeared characteristic of ankylosing spondylitis blood. Before this, some motif variants had been reported in reactive arthritis synovial fluid and blood.

The genes are TRBV20-1 and TRBJ2-7; D is ambiguous. The TCR sequence derives from a male donor with ankylosing spondylitis. Material: blood, either unsorted or a sorted T cell fraction (not recorded which). DNA for the CDR3: TGCAGTGCTAGCCTCTACGAGCAGTACTTC. This translates into CSASLYEQYF.